Sequencing of this T cell receptor beta chain was carried out in a study of cytomegalovirus exposure and HLA in healthy donors. Study-level background: Samples from HLA-typed donors yielded around 85 million unique TCRs in an early data release.

The CDR3 has 14 amino acids. V lost 8 bases to trimming and J lost 6 bases, with 17 bases between them. CDR1 and CDR2 from the germline V gene are LNHDA and SQIVND (reference sequence). Amplification used 60 Vbeta primers and 13 Jbeta primers. The method was immunoSEQ multiplex PCR; TCRdb's version includes in-frame clones alone and lacks a portion of them. Its clone listing holds tens of thousands of clones. Sequencing was done on a sample of PBMCs. The chain links TRBV19 to TRBJ1-5; the D gene is possibly TRBD1 (6 bases). The source of this sequence is a man aged 50 to 59 in good health and CMV-seropositive. CDR3 sequence reads: CASRVAGEIQPQHF. CDR3 in DNA: TGTGCCAGTCGGGTGGCAGGGGAGATTCAGCCCCAGCATTTT.